This T cell receptor beta chain stems from a study of blood T cells in healthy people across ages. Study conclusions and caveats: In older individuals, TCR beta diversity per million T cells was lower, falling roughly linearly with age.

Caucasian individuals from Russia who were healthy and aged roughly 6 to 95 acted as donors. In the case of this clonotype: The target antigen is unknown.

The authors ran a second PCR of roughly 6 to 11 cycles using a sample-barcoded 5' primer and a J-beta primer mix. Each cDNA molecule was tagged by a template-switch adaptor that had 12 random nucleotides. TCRdb used MiXCR to reprocess the 5' RACE reads, holding one entry per CDR3 protein. This sample has 630,000 or so distinct CDR3 sequences, with around 32% found just once. The V gene lost 2 bases and the J gene lost 0 bases, with 17 bases spanning the gap. The CDR3 consists of 17 residues. Germline V lookup: CDR1 SQVTM, CDR2 ANQGSEA. Sequencing was carried out using blood. V is TRBV29-1 and J is TRBJ2-1, with a weak D call TRBD2 (6 bases). This receptor was obtained from an elderly woman in good health. The CDR3 loop is CSVEPRDSQSSYNEQFF. Here the CDR3 DNA reads TGCAGCGTTGAACCCCGGGACTCTCAGAGCTCCTACAATGAGCAGTTCTTC.